Shown below are 5 T cell receptor beta chains from a single sample sequenced in a study of T-cell memory formation after mild COVID-19. One entry per CDR3 protein results from TCRdb running MiXCR on the 5' RACE reads. The data show around 340,000 distinct CDR3 sequences, 15% to 20% seen once. The sample consisted of PBMCs or a T cell subset sorted from them (not recorded which). The receptors stem from a young man who had mild COVID-19 (a few samples of this study predate the infection). Cell type and time point are not known.

The chain is built from TRBV9 and TRBJ1-2, with D perhaps TRBD1 (6 bases). CDR3 length: 18 amino acids. Germline loops: CDR1 SGDLS, CDR2 YYNGEE. V lost 4 bases and J lost 2, with 24 bases in between. The CDR3 spells CASSTANRGGDTNYGYTF. The CDR3 DNA reads TGTGCCAGCAGCACCGCCAACCGTGGTGGGGACACCAACTATGGCTACACCTTC.

This clonotype has more than one count but fewer than ten. The chain links TRBV7-9 to TRBJ2-2; possible D gene TRBD2, 6 bases. CDR3 length: 15 amino acids. Germline CDR1 SEHNR, CDR2 FQNEAQ (reference sequence). Trimming took off 2 bases at V and 1 base at J, with 8 bases between the two ends. The CDR3 DNA reads as TGTGCCAGCAGCTTATGGGGGGAGAACACCGGGGAGCTGTTTTTT. This gives the protein CASSLWGENTGELFF.

The rearrangement joins TRBV10-3 to TRBJ1-6; TRBD1 aligns across 7 bases. V was pared by 3 bases and J by 14 bases, with 7 bases of the junction left unmatched. There are 13 residues in the CDR3. Germline CDR1 reads ENHRY; CDR2 reads SYGVKD. This chain's CDR3 is CAISDRTGFSLHF. The DNA of the CDR3 is TGTGCCATCAGTGATCGGACAGGTTTTTCCCTCCACTTT.

Only a few counts were recorded for this clonotype. The chain employs TRBV3-1 and TRBJ1-1; 8 nucleotides align to TRBD1. Germline-derived CDR1 and CDR2 are LGHDT and YNNKEL (reference sequence). J lost 4 bases, V lost 6 bases, and 4 bases had no gene match. The CDR3 runs to 13 residues. The chain's CDR3 is CASRHTGGTEAFF. The CDR3 DNA reads as TGTGCCAGCAGACATACAGGGGGCACTGAAGCTTTCTTT. The variable domain in full, completed from reference TRBV3-1 and TRBJ1-1, reads DTAVSQTPKYLVTQMGNDKSIKCEQNLGHDTMYWYKQDSKKFLKIMFSYNNKELIINETVPNRFSPKSPDKAHLNLHINSLELGDSAVYFCASRHTGGTEAFFGQGTRLTVV.

CDR3: CASSQDWAGNANEQFF. In nucleotides, the CDR3 is TGCGCCAGCAGCCAAGACTGGGCAGGGAACGCGAATGAGCAGTTCTTC. This chain joins TRBV4-3 and TRBJ2-1, with D possibly being TRBD1 (5 bases). The V end was cut by 0 bases, the J end by 7 bases, with 16 bases between. The CDR3 totals 16 residues. CDR1 and CDR2 (germline): LGHNA, YSLEER.